The sequence of this TCR beta chain was determined in a study of blood T cell repertoires in COVID-19. Germline-derived CDR1 and CDR2 are LNHDA and SQIVND (reference sequence). V was clipped by 4 bases and J by 0 bases; unmatched bases: 5. CDR3 size: 15 residues. Assay used: immunoSEQ multiplex PCR; TCRdb lists only in-frame clones, some missing. The table has about 140,000 clones, around 90% seen once. The rearrangement links TRBV19 to TRBJ1-1, with 7 bases aligning to TRBD1. The material sequenced was peripheral blood. This TCR derives from an older man with acute or convalescent COVID-19. Here the CDR3 DNA reads TGTGCCAGTAGTAAACCGGGACAGATGAACACTGAAGCTTTCTTT. Its translation: CASSKPGQMNTEAFF.